This T cell receptor (beta chain) stems from a study of blood T cell repertoires in COVID-19. Study-wide context: The origin of the acute and convalescent COVID-19 samples was the United States, Italy and Spain. In each case, the material was cDNA or gDNA derived from T cells, B-cell-depleted T cells, or PBMCs.

Original methodology: From reference gene primer amplification, estimates of nucleated cell counts were derived. TCRdb's copy holds only in-frame clones and misses some; the assay was immunoSEQ multiplex PCR. V and J calls and clone size are as listed in that table; D and trimming were resolved from the DNA. The data hold some 100,000 clones, with about 79% observed a single time. The CDR3 contains 14 residues. The germline V gene has CDR1 MDHEN and CDR2 SYDVKM. V lost 6 bases and J lost 2; bases outside the gene matches: 5. The sequence was collected from a woman aged 80 or over with active or convalescent COVID-19. V is TRBV28 and J is TRBJ2-3; 7 bases fit TRBD2. Sequencing was performed on peripheral blood. The CDR3, as DNA: TGTGCCAGCAGCACAGCGGGACCCACAGATACGCAGTATTTT. Translated, it gives CASSTAGPTDTQYF.